The entry below describes one T cell receptor beta chain. Its antigen is currently unknown. One end of the junction does not line up with germline, which may come from a read error. Investigators took RNA and DNA out together from roughly 21-30 mg of unsorted bulk tissue. Treatment-naive at the time, the patients had chronic HBV infection. This sample is part of a study of tumor-infiltrating lymphocytes in primary liver carcinoma. Study results and limitations: There were only about 8-25% of top clones found in all five tumor regions.

TCR beta cDNA was made from 500 ng total RNA with a constant-region primer. Amplification in three nested multiplex PCR rounds with slightly modified ARM-PCR gave rise to TCR beta libraries. TCRdb analysed the multiplex PCR reads with MiXCR anew, one entry per CDR3 protein. The sample holds some 180,000 distinct CDR3 sequences; around four fifths are singletons and the top ten take about a sixth. The material sequenced was tumor tissue from primary liver carcinoma. The source is a man in his forties with primary liver carcinoma and hepatitis B virus infection.

CDR3 nucleotides: TGCAGCATTGAAAAGAGTCAGGGGGACAGGGATTATGGCTACACCTTC. Translation gives CSIEKSQGDRDYGYTF. This rearrangement joins TRBV29-1 to TRBJ1-2; 9 bases are shared with TRBD1. The CDR3 has 16 amino acids. In germline, CDR1 is SQVTM, CDR2 ANQGSEA.